This T cell receptor beta chain was sequenced during a study of Graves' ophthalmopathy and Graves' hyperthyroidism. Amplification targeted the TCR beta CDR3 regions, with RNA transcripts as the source material. HTBI-primed RT-PCR formed the first round, and a multiplex PCR formed the second. A single record per CDR3 protein comes from TCRdb applying MiXCR to the multiplex PCR reads. The data contain 620,000 or so distinct CDR3 sequences, about 20% of them singletons. This clonotype was observed at least ten times. Germline CDR1 reads ENHRY; CDR2 reads SYGVKD. The CDR3 runs to 12 residues. With 10 bases clipped from V and 5 bases from J, the junction kept 5 bases outside the gene matches. The PBMC fraction was derived from around 9.5 ml of fresh peripheral blood.

This sequence was found in a woman between 18 and 29 years old with stable Graves' hyperthyroidism. Some clones in this sample may be carry-over from other donors' samples. Sample: peripheral blood. This sequence joins TRBV10-3 and TRBJ1-5, with 7 bases fitting TRBD1. CDR3 bases: TGTGCCACAAGACAGGGCGATCAGCCCCAGCATTTT. This sequence encodes CATRQGDQPQHF.